A single sample gave rise to the 25 T cell receptor beta chains below, sequenced in a study of beta chain features in type 1 diabetes. Study-wide points: When Type 1 diabetes patients were examined, their TCRB CDR3s proved moderately but significantly shorter in all four CD4+ subsets.

Their specific antigens are unknown. The whole isolated RNA underwent reverse transcription, so sequencing captured expressed TCRB transcripts. Data came from immunoSEQ multiplex PCR; TCRdb stores just in-frame clones and leaves some out. The data hold 400,000 or so clones, with roughly 12% observed a single time. The sequenced sample was naive CD4+ T cells from blood. The receptors here all came from a woman aged 18-29 years with type 1 diabetes.

This clone was detected a few times. The chain carries TRBV4-2 and TRBJ2-7, with D hard to call. CDR1 and CDR2 (germline): LGHNA, YNFKEQ. V lost 0 bases and J lost 3, with 9 bases in between. The CDR3 is 14 amino acids. The CDR3 loop is CASSQEVASYEQYF. CDR3 in DNA: TGTGCCAGCAGCCAAGAAGTAGCTAGCTACGAGCAGTACTTC.

The chain has TRBV2 and TRBJ1-2, with 10 bases fitting TRBD1. Unmatched junction bases numbered 10, after V lost 6 bases and J lost 6 bases. Germline-derived CDR1 and CDR2 are SNHLY and FYNNEI. The CDR3 runs to 15 residues. The DNA of the CDR3 is TGTGCCAGCAGGTTGAAGGGACAGGGGTCAGATGGCTACACCTTC. As protein: CASRLKGQGSDGYTF.

This clone appeared a few times. The V call is TRBV28, the J call TRBJ1-2, with 9 bases matching TRBD1. Losses at the gene ends were 4 bases for V and 5 bases for J; bases not matched to a gene: 8. This CDR3 has 15 amino acids. The germline CDR1 and CDR2 sequences are MDHEN and SYDVKM. CDR3: CASSSGQGSPYGYTF. CDR3 in DNA: TGTGCCAGCAGTTCGGGACAGGGCAGTCCTTATGGCTACACCTTC.

The chain combines TRBV11-3 with TRBJ1-2; TRBD1 might be the D (5 bases). Trimming cost V 5 bases and J 2 bases, with 12 bases left between them. The CDR3 spans 14 residues. The germline CDR1 and CDR2 sequences are SGHNT and YENEEA. Here the CDR3 DNA reads TGTGCCAGCAGCGTCGACAGCCGGAACTATGGCTACACCTTC. Encoded protein: CASSVDSRNYGYTF.

J is TRBJ2-6 and V is TRBV19; TRBD1 might be the D (6 bases). The V end lost 7 bases, the J end lost 0 bases, and 13 bases lay between the germline ends. Per germline, CDR1 LNHDA and CDR2 SQIVND (reference sequence). This CDR3 is 16 amino acids long. The CDR3 DNA reads TGTGCCAGTATTCGGGAAGGGGGCTCTGGGGCCAACGTCCTGACTTTC. Amino acid sequence: CASIREGGSGANVLTF.

The CDR3: CATSRELRMTGNEQFF. Written as DNA, the CDR3 is TGTGCCACCAGCAGAGAACTACGTATGACAGGGAATGAGCAGTTCTTC. The genes are TRBV15 and TRBJ2-1; 7 bases agree with TRBD1. Per the germline V gene, CDR1 is LNHNV and CDR2 is YYDKDF (reference sequence). V shed 0 bases, J shed 7 bases, and the junction held 9 bases outside the gene matches. The CDR3 consists of 16 residues.

V gene TRBV5-1 combines with J gene TRBJ1-5; no definite D call. V lost 0 bases and J 3 bases, leaving 7 bases between the germline ends. The CDR3 is 14 residues long. Germline CDR1 reads SGHRS; CDR2 reads YFSETQ. The chain's CDR3 is CASSLGGYNQPQHF. CDR3 nucleotide sequence: TGCGCCAGCAGCTTGGGAGGGTACAATCAGCCCCAGCATTTT.

This clone has just a few counts. Different DNA sequences within this sample yield the same CDR3. The gene calls are TRBV30 and TRBJ2-3, with 11 bases matching TRBD2. Germline trimming cut 0 bases from V and 4 bases from J; bases unmatched to any gene: 6. This CDR3 contains 16 residues. Per the germline V gene, CDR1 is GTSNPN and CDR2 is SVGIG (reference sequence). In nucleotides, the CDR3 is TGTGCCTGGAGTGTTGGTCTAGCGGGAGGTCCAGATACGCAGTATTTT. Its translation: CAWSVGLAGGPDTQYF. The variable domain in full, with the rest retrieved from reference TRBV30 and TRBJ2-3, is SQTIHQWPATLVQPVGSPLSLECTVEGTSNPNLYWYRQAAGRGLQLLFYSVGIGQISSEVPQNLSASRPQDRQFILSSKKLLLSDSGFYLCAWSVGLAGGPDTQYFGPGTRLTVL.

The CDR3 reads CASSQDSGGVGTEAFF. Here the CDR3 DNA reads TGCGCCAGCAGCCAAGATTCGGGGGGTGTCGGCACTGAAGCTTTCTTT. The rearrangement joins TRBV4-1 to TRBJ1-1, with D perhaps TRBD1 (5 bases). Trimming pared 0 bases from V and 4 bases from J, leaving 15 bases between. CDR3 length: 16 residues. Germline CDR1 is MGHRA and CDR2 is YSYEKL.

This chain joins TRBV5-4 and TRBJ2-3, with 7 bases aligning to TRBD1. The J segment lost 2 bases and the V segment lost 4 bases, leaving 10 bases of the junction unmatched. In germline, CDR1 is SGHNT, CDR2 YYREEE (reference sequence). CDR3 length: 16 amino acids. CDR3 nucleotide sequence: TGTGCCAGCAGCCCAGTTGACAGGGCGGACACAGATACGCAGTATTTT. Its translation: CASSPVDRADTDTQYF. Complete variable domain (other parts from reference TRBV5-4 and TRBJ2-3): ETGVTQSPTHLIKTRGQQVTLRCSSQSGHNTVSWYQQALGQGPQFIFQYYREEENGRGNFPPRFSGLQFPNYSSELNVNALELDDSALYLCASSPVDRADTDTQYFGPGTRLTVL.

In its sample, this clone was seen a few times. This rearrangement joins TRBV27 to TRBJ2-5; D uncertain. V was cut by 4 bases and J by 0 bases, with 6 bases left in between. The CDR3 extends over 13 amino acids. Looked up from germline, CDR1 is MNHEY and CDR2 is SMNVEV (reference sequence). The CDR3: CASSYSNQETQYF. CDR3 nucleotide sequence: TGTGCCAGCAGTTACAGCAACCAAGAGACCCAGTACTTC.

This clone appeared a few times. J is TRBJ1-1 and V is TRBV5-1, with 9 bases fitting TRBD1. CDR1 and CDR2 (germline): SGHRS, YFSETQ. The CDR3 length is 15 residues. J lost 5 bases, V lost 4 bases, and 9 bases had no gene match. In DNA form, the CDR3 reads TGCGCCAGCAGCAGAAGGGACAGGGTATTGACTGAAGCTTTCTTT. It translates to CASSRRDRVLTEAFF.

This clone was picked up a small number of times. The CDR3 nucleotides read TGCAGCGTCCTGGACAGGGGAGTTACTGAAGCTTTCTTT. As protein: CSVLDRGVTEAFF. This chain joins TRBV29-1 and TRBJ1-1; 9 positions agree with TRBD1. Germline CDR1 and CDR2: SQVTM and ANQGSEA. This CDR3 spans 13 amino acids. Trimming cost V 6 bases and J 5 bases; bases outside gene matches: 7.

This clone was found a few times. The chain is built from TRBV30 and TRBJ2-6, with a weak D call TRBD2 (6 bases). Germline lookup yields CDR1 GTSNPN and CDR2 SVGIG (reference sequence). The CDR3 totals 17 residues. Trimming cost V 4 bases and J 0 bases, with 16 bases left between them. The CDR3 nucleotides are TGTGCCTGGATTTCTCCGGGACTGGGCTCTGGGGCCAACGTCCTGACTTTC. Its translation: CAWISPGLGSGANVLTF.

V and J are TRBV19 and TRBJ2-7, with D maybe TRBD2 (5 bases). The germline gives CDR1 LNHDA, CDR2 SQIVND (reference sequence). This CDR3 comprises 16 residues. Trimming left V 5 bases short and J 3 bases short, with 20 bases between. CDR3 sequence: CASSYSPSGMDYEQYF. The CDR3, as DNA: TGTGCCAGTAGTTACTCGCCCTCGGGGATGGACTACGAGCAGTACTTC. Full variable domain (remainder filled in from reference TRBV19 and TRBJ2-7): DGGITQSPKYLFRKEGQNVTLSCEQNLNHDAMYWYRQDPGQGLRLIYYSQIVNDFQKGDIAEGYSVSREKKESFPLTVTSAQKNPTAFYLCASSYSPSGMDYEQYFGPGTRLTVT.

J is TRBJ2-4 and V is TRBV7-6; D possibly corresponds to TRBD2 (5 bases). The CDR3 covers 14 residues. V dropped 1 base and J dropped 8 bases, with 12 bases sitting between them. CDR1 is SGHVS, CDR2 FNYEAQ, per germline. CDR3 sequence (DNA): TGTGCCAGCAGCTTAGGCGAGGGATATGACATTCAGTACTTC. It yields the protein CASSLGEGYDIQYF.

The chain employs TRBV9 and TRBJ2-6, with TRBD1 matching 9 bases. With V trimmed by 4 bases and J by 1 base, 3 bases remained unmatched. The CDR3 has 16 residues. Germline CDR1 SGDLS, CDR2 YYNGEE. In DNA, the CDR3 is TGTGCCAGCAGCCTAGGACAGGGGTCTGGGGCCAACGTCCTGACTTTC. It yields the protein CASSLGQGSGANVLTF.

V usage is TRBV12-2 and J usage is TRBJ1-5. TRBV12-2 is a listed pseudogene. This CDR3 contains 13 residues. The CDR3 region has the DNA TGTGCAAGTCTGATTGAGGGCAATCAGCCCCAGCATTTT. Its translation is CASLIEGNQPQHF.

V gene TRBV5-6 combines with J gene TRBJ1-1; D is possibly TRBD1 (5 bases). Trimming removed 4 bases at V and 0 bases at J, with 13 bases between. Looked up from germline, CDR1 is SGHDT and CDR2 is YYEEEE. This CDR3 spans 15 amino acids. Written as DNA, the CDR3 is TGTGCCAGCAGCCCCCCGGGGACTATGAACACTGAAGCTTTCTTT. As protein: CASSPPGTMNTEAFF.

Only a few counts were recorded for this clone. This rearrangement joins TRBV11-2 to TRBJ2-7; D unresolved. There are 14 residues in the CDR3. Trimming removed 4 bases from V and 2 bases from J, with 12 bases in between. Looked up from germline, CDR1 is SGHAT and CDR2 is FQNNGV. The CDR3 protein is CASSSYTQTYEQYF. The CDR3 DNA is TGTGCCAGCAGCTCGTACACCCAGACCTACGAGCAGTACTTC.

The chain combines TRBV7-2 with TRBJ1-5; D is uncertain. CDR1 and CDR2 (germline): SGHTA, FQGNSA. The germline V and J ends were trimmed by 1 base and 6 bases, with 13 bases remaining between them. The CDR3 has 15 amino acids. DNA for the CDR3: TGTGCCAGCAGCTTAGTTCCCAGTTTCAGTCAGCCCCAGCATTTT. Encoded protein: CASSLVPSFSQPQHF. Filled out from reference TRBV7-2 and TRBJ1-5, the complete variable domain reads GAGVSQSPSNKVTEKGKDVELRCDPISGHTALYWYRQSLGQGLEFLIYFQGNSAPDKSGLPSDRFSAERTGGSVSTLTIQRTQQEDSAVYLCASSLVPSFSQPQHFGDGTRLSIL.

As concerns this clone: This sample includes further DNA sequences coding for the same CDR3. The chain has TRBV29-1 and TRBJ2-3; no reliable D call. V was shortened by 3 bases and J by 2 bases, with 9 bases between the two germline ends. Germline loops: CDR1 SQVTM, CDR2 ANQGSEA. CDR3 length: 13 residues. The CDR3 DNA reads TGCAGCGTTGAGGGCCGTTTCACAGATACGCAGTATTTT. It encodes CSVEGRFTDTQYF.

The sample holds a few counts of this clone. This chain joins TRBV28 and TRBJ1-2, with D unclear. Per germline, CDR1 MDHEN and CDR2 SYDVKM. There are 15 residues in the CDR3. The ends were cut back, 4 bases at V and 3 bases at J, with 15 bases in the middle. CDR3 in DNA: TGTGCCAGCAGTTCTTCCCCCACAACCTACTATGGCTACACCTTC. Residues: CASSSSPTTYYGYTF.

J is TRBJ2-7 and V is TRBV5-1, with 8 bases fitting TRBD2. CDR3 length equals 15 residues. After removal of 0 bases from V and 4 bases from J, the junction contained 6 bases not matched to a gene. The germline V gene has CDR1 SGHRS and CDR2 YFSETQ. The DNA of the CDR3 is TGCGCCAGCAGCTTGGGGATCCAGCGGGAGTACGAGCAGTACTTC. Residues: CASSLGIQREYEQYF. The entire variable domain, with the rest obtained from reference TRBV5-1 and TRBJ2-7, is as follows: KAGVTQTPRYLIKTRGQQVTLSCSPISGHRSVSWYQQTPGQGLQFLFEYFSETQRNKGNFPGRFSGRQFSNSRSEMNVSTLELGDSALYLCASSLGIQREYEQYFGPGTRLTVT.

This clone was seen more than once but under ten times. The V call is TRBV29-1, the J call TRBJ1-2, with D possibly matching TRBD1 (5 bases). This CDR3 has 17 amino acids. Germline assignment: CDR1 SQVTM and CDR2 ANQGSEA. The germline V and J ends were trimmed by 4 bases and 8 bases, with 29 bases remaining between them. The CDR3 region is CSVAFIRPGISKGGYTF. For the CDR3, the DNA is TGCAGCGTTGCGTTTATAAGACCAGGCATCTCCAAGGGGGGCTACACCTTC.